The 32 T cell receptor beta chains below come from one sample, sequenced in a study of TIL therapy for anti-PD-1-resistant metastatic lung cancer. This was the immunoSEQ v3 assay. This table comes from immunoSEQ multiplex PCR, and its TCRdb copy is limited to in-frame clones, with some not included. The data contain some 13,000 clones, around 66% of them singletons. The time point was: pre-treatment sample, taken before nivolumab and TIL therapy. Pleural nodules or supraclavicular lymph nodes made up most of the excised metastases sampled. The specimen was tumor tissue, collected at baseline. These receptors all stem from a woman aged 30-85 years with non-small cell lung cancer.

CDR3 DNA sequence: TGTGCCAGCAGTGAAGTGCGGGATACCTACGAGCAGTACTTC. Translating it yields CASSEVRDTYEQYF. The chain combines TRBV2 with TRBJ2-5, with a possible D match to TRBD2 (6 bases). Judging by the DNA end, TRBJ2-7 fits better; the J call may be wrong. The CDR3 totals 14 residues. Germline values: CDR1 SNHLY, CDR2 FYNNEI.

The CDR3 loop reads CASSAGPYNSPLHF. In nucleotides, the CDR3 is TGTGCCAGCAGCGCGGGCCCCTATAATTCACCCCTCCACTTT. This rearrangement joins TRBV6-1 to TRBJ1-6; D is unresolved. Germline V gene lookup returns CDR1 MNHNS and CDR2 SASEGT. Trimming took 6 bases from V and 2 from J, leaving 8 bases between them. The CDR3 contains 14 residues.

In DNA form, the CDR3 reads TGTGCCAGCAGCTTAGTCTCAGGGGGCCAGTCTGAAGCTTTCTTT. Translating it yields CASSLVSGGQSEAFF. This chain links TRBV11-2 with TRBJ1-1; 8 bases match TRBD1. This CDR3 region has 15 residues. J lost 6 bases, V lost 1 base, and 7 bases had no gene match. The V gene's germline CDR1 is SGHAT and CDR2 FQNNGV.

The chain uses TRBV7-9 and TRBJ1-4, with 8 bases matching TRBD1. The germline V gene encodes CDR1 SEHNR and CDR2 FQNEAQ (reference sequence). There are 16 residues in the CDR3. J was trimmed by 5 bases and V by 1 base; bases with no gene match: 6. The DNA for the CDR3 is TGTGCCAGCAGCTTAGGTGGTTACAGGGGGAATGAAAAACTGTTTTTT. It codes for CASSLGGYRGNEKLFF.

The V gene is TRBV4-2, the J gene TRBJ1-2; D not certain. Trimming left V 0 bases short and J 5 bases short, with 10 bases between. The CDR3 is made up of 14 amino acids. Germline V gene lookup returns CDR1 LGHNA and CDR2 YNFKEQ. The CDR3 loop reads CASSQDSGQYGYTF. The DNA for the CDR3 is TGTGCCAGCAGCCAAGATAGCGGGCAGTATGGCTACACCTTC.

V is TRBV18 and J is TRBJ2-1; TRBD1 agrees at 10 bases. The CDR3 spans 16 residues. Germline CDR1 reads KGHSH; CDR2 reads LQKENI. Trimming took 3 bases from V and 4 from J; bases not matched to a gene: 6. The CDR3, as DNA: TGTGCCAGCTCACCCCCGGGACAGGGGATTTACAATGAGCAGTTCTTC. Its translation: CASSPPGQGIYNEQFF.

The V call is TRBV29-1, the J call TRBJ1-3; no clear D gene. The CDR3 sequence is 14 residues long. Trimming pared 3 bases from V and 0 bases from J, leaving 9 bases between. Germline CDR1 and CDR2: SQVTM and ANQGSEA. This chain's CDR3 is CSVDKELSGNTIYF. CDR3 DNA: TGCAGCGTTGACAAGGAGCTCTCTGGAAACACCATATATTTT.

This clone was recorded a few times. The chain uses TRBV27 and TRBJ1-2, with a possible D match to TRBD1 (6 bases). CDR3 length: 16 residues. Germline V gene data show CDR1 as MNHEY and CDR2 as SMNVEV (reference sequence). V was clipped by 6 bases and J by 7 bases, with 24 bases between them. CDR3 sequence: CASSQSYPGHRGGYTF. CDR3 nucleotides: TGTGCCAGCAGCCAGTCGTATCCGGGACATAGGGGTGGCTACACCTTC.

V and J are TRBV28 and TRBJ2-1; 9 bases fit TRBD2. CDR1 and CDR2 from the germline V gene are MDHEN and SYDVKM. The CDR3 covers 14 residues. V trimming: 6 bases; J trimming: 8 bases; junction bases outside the gene matches: 8. CDR3 residues: CASRPGLAHHEQFF. The CDR3, as DNA: TGTGCCAGCAGGCCGGGACTAGCCCACCATGAGCAGTTCTTC.

For this clone: The germline gene is not matched at one end of the junction; a read error may be the cause. The rearrangement uses TRBV5-1 and TRBJ1-2, with a tentative D call TRBD1 (5 bases). Germline V gene lookup returns CDR1 SGHRS and CDR2 YFSETQ. This CDR3 has 14 amino acids. CDR3 residues: CASSQSGRNYGYTF. CDR3 sequence (DNA): TGTGCCAGCAGCCAGTCGGGGCGTAACTATGGCTACACCTTC.

V is TRBV30 and J is TRBJ2-6; TRBD1 aligns across 8 bases. Germline assignment: CDR1 GTSNPN and CDR2 SVGIG (reference sequence). The V and J ends lost 3 bases and 0 bases, in that order; junction bases with no gene match: 4. The CDR3 spans 16 residues. The CDR3 DNA reads as TGTGCCTGGAGCCGGACAGGGCTCTCTGGGGCCAACGTCCTGACTTTC. This gives the protein CAWSRTGLSGANVLTF.

The V and J genes are TRBV21-1 and TRBJ1-1. TRBV21-1 is reported as a pseudogene. The CDR3 covers 15 residues. In nucleotides, the CDR3 is TGTGCCAGCAGCAAAGAGGGGACCGTGAACACTGAAGCTTTCTTT. Translated, it gives CASSKEGTVNTEAFF.

This clone was observed a single time. The chain links TRBV7-9 to TRBJ2-7; 9 positions agree with TRBD1. After removal of 2 bases from V and 4 bases from J, the junction contained 6 bases not matched to a gene. Germline lookup yields CDR1 SEHNR and CDR2 FQNEAQ (reference sequence). This CDR3 is built from 15 residues. This chain's CDR3 is CASSLTGGGSYEQYF. CDR3 coding DNA: TGTGCCAGCAGCTTAACAGGGGGCGGATCTTACGAGCAGTACTTC.

The table lists this clone with a count of one. J is TRBJ1-1 and V is TRBV29-1; 8 bases are a match to TRBD1. Germline CDR1 and CDR2: SQVTM and ANQGSEA. Losses at the gene ends were 4 bases for V and 6 bases for J; bases not matched to a gene: 7. The CDR3 is made up of 13 amino acids. The CDR3 sequence is CSVALDRVSEAFF. The CDR3 DNA reads as TGCAGCGTTGCGTTGGACAGGGTCTCTGAAGCTTTCTTT.

The CDR3 region has the DNA TGTGCCAGCAGCTTAGCGTTACAATCTGGAGAGACCCAGTACTTC. Protein: CASSLALQSGETQYF. This chain connects TRBV7-9 to TRBJ2-5, with D uncertain. The CDR3 is made up of 15 amino acids. Trimming shortened V by 0 bases and J by 4 bases, and 12 bases separated the two germline ends. Germline lookup yields CDR1 SEHNR and CDR2 FQNEAQ (reference sequence).

The rearrangement links TRBV11-2 to TRBJ2-7; the match to TRBD1 covers 8 bases. CDR3 length: 15 amino acids. The J segment lost 3 bases and the V segment lost 1 base, leaving 5 bases of the junction unmatched. CDR1 is SGHAT and CDR2 is FQNNGV in the germline V gene. For the CDR3, the DNA is TGTGCCAGCAGCTTAGTCGGACAGGGATACTACGAGCAGTACTTC. Amino acid sequence: CASSLVGQGYYEQYF. The complete variable domain, with remaining parts taken from reference TRBV11-2 and TRBJ2-7, reads EAGVAQSPRYKIIEKRQSVAFWCNPISGHATLYWYQQILGQGPKLLIQFQNNGVVDDSQLPKDRFSAERLKGVDSTLKIQPAKLEDSAVYLCASSLVGQGYYEQYFGPGTRLTVT.

This rearrangement joins TRBV7-3 to TRBJ1-4; D ambiguous. In germline, CDR1 is SGHTA, CDR2 FQGTGA. V shed 3 bases and J shed 3 bases, with 14 bases lying between them. The CDR3 contains 16 residues. The CDR3 protein is CASSLVNSGPNEKLFF. The CDR3 coding sequence is TGTGCCAGCAGCTTGGTCAACAGTGGGCCTAATGAAAAACTGTTTTTT.

The chain is built from TRBV2 and TRBJ1-2, with D perhaps matching TRBD1 (6 bases). CDR1 and CDR2 (germline): SNHLY, FYNNEI. V lost 6 bases and J 7 bases, leaving 9 bases between the germline ends. This CDR3 region has 11 residues. The CDR3 DNA reads as TGTGCCAGCAGACAGGGAGCTGGCTACACCTTC. Translation: CASRQGAGYTF.

The rearrangement joins TRBV5-1 to TRBJ2-5; TRBD1 matches at 9 bases. Matching the DNA end better, TRBJ2-7 makes the J call doubtful. The CDR3 totals 14 residues. CDR1 SGHRS and CDR2 YFSETQ come from the germline V gene. The CDR3 DNA sequence: TGCGCCAGCAGCTTAGGACAGGGGATACACGAGCAGTACTTC. It specifies CASSLGQGIHEQYF.

This clone was seen a handful of times. The chain recombines TRBV19 with TRBJ1-5, with D unresolved. CDR3 length: 16 amino acids. V shed 4 bases and J shed 0 bases, with 13 bases lying between them. The V gene's germline CDR1 is LNHDA and CDR2 SQIVND (reference sequence). CDR3 sequence reads: CASSTRGGFSNQPQHF. CDR3 DNA: TGTGCCAGTAGTACTCGCGGAGGGTTTAGCAATCAGCCCCAGCATTTT. The variable domain in full, completed from reference TRBV19 and TRBJ1-5, reads DGGITQSPKYLFRKEGQNVTLSCEQNLNHDAMYWYRQDPGQGLRLIYYSQIVNDFQKGDIAEGYSVSREKKESFPLTVTSAQKNPTAFYLCASSTRGGFSNQPQHFGDGTRLSIL.

This sequence joins TRBV27 and TRBJ2-7; D is undetermined. This CDR3 contains 10 residues. V shed 4 bases and J shed 5 bases, with 3 bases lying between them. Per germline, CDR1 MNHEY and CDR2 SMNVEV (reference sequence). Written as DNA, the CDR3 is TGTGCCAGCAGTTCAGACGAGCAGTACTTC. Its protein product is CASSSDEQYF.

The rearrangement uses TRBV14 and TRBJ2-3; D might be TRBD2 (6 bases). Germline CDR1 SGHDN, CDR2 FVKESK. The CDR3 spans 13 residues. Trimming took 4 bases from V and 7 from J, leaving 12 bases between them. CDR3 region: CASSRGATYTQYF. In DNA, the CDR3 is TGTGCCAGCAGCCGCGGGGCCACTTATACGCAGTATTTT.

V is TRBV4-2 and J is TRBJ2-2, with D possibly being TRBD1 (6 bases). This CDR3 is 21 amino acids long. V lost 2 bases and J 2 bases, leaving 27 bases between the germline ends. Germline loops: CDR1 LGHNA, CDR2 YNFKEQ. The CDR3 protein is CASSQYFSSSSDRPNTGELFF. The CDR3 nucleotides are TGTGCCAGCAGCCAATATTTTTCCTCCTCCTCCGACAGGCCCAACACCGGGGAGCTGTTTTTT.

J is TRBJ2-7 and V is TRBV6-4; D unresolved. The CDR3 covers 15 residues. The ends were cut back, 10 bases at V and 2 bases at J, with 21 bases in the middle. CDR1 MRHNA and CDR2 SNTAGT come from the germline V gene. This CDR3 reads CAIPPSEGPTYEQYF. For the CDR3, the DNA is TGTGCCATTCCCCCGAGCGAAGGGCCCACCTACGAGCAGTACTTC.

The J gene is TRBJ2-7, the V gene TRBV7-9; maybe TRBD2 (5 bases). Per the germline V gene, CDR1 is SEHNR and CDR2 is FQNEAQ (reference sequence). The CDR3 covers 15 residues. The V and J ends lost 5 bases and 3 bases respectively, with 17 bases between them. The CDR3 is CASSPSGYDLYEQYF. CDR3 bases: TGTGCCAGCAGCCCAAGCGGCTATGACCTCTACGAGCAGTACTTC.

This clone was observed once. The chain joins TRBV4-2 to TRBJ1-3; D call uncertain. Trimming took off 0 bases at V and 0 bases at J, with 6 bases between the two ends. From germline, CDR1 is LGHNA and CDR2 YNFKEQ. The CDR3 covers 15 residues. CDR3 region: CASSQDTSSGNTIYF. CDR3 coding DNA: TGTGCCAGCAGCCAAGATACAAGCTCTGGAAACACCATATATTTT.

The CDR3 region has the DNA TGCGCCAGCAGCTTCGGCCAGTCCAACGAGCAGTACTTC. It specifies CASSFGQSNEQYF. This chain links TRBV5-1 with TRBJ2-7; D is undetermined. V lost 2 bases and J 5 bases, leaving 11 bases between the germline ends. The CDR3 is 13 amino acids. Germline V CDR1 and CDR2: SGHRS, YFSETQ.

The chain carries TRBV2 and TRBJ2-7; 11 bases match TRBD2. V was clipped by 9 bases and J by 5 bases; unmatched bases: 12. The CDR3 covers 15 residues. Per the germline V gene, CDR1 is SNHLY and CDR2 is FYNNEI. The CDR3 DNA reads TGTGCCAGAGGATCCACTAGCGGGAGTCGTAACGAGCAGTACTTC. This codes for CARGSTSGSRNEQYF.

A single count supports this clone. V usage is TRBV5-6 and J usage is TRBJ2-7; D is ambiguous. V was trimmed by 4 bases and J by 1 base, leaving 12 bases between them. Looked up from germline, CDR1 is SGHDT and CDR2 is YYEEEE. This CDR3 region has 14 residues. The CDR3 DNA sequence: TGTGCCAGCAGCCGCGGCCGGAGATCCTACGAGCAGTACTTC. This translates into CASSRGRRSYEQYF.

The gene calls are TRBV9 and TRBJ2-2; D assignment may be TRBD1 or TRBD2 (5 bases each). Per the germline V gene, CDR1 is SGDLS and CDR2 is YYNGEE. The CDR3 loop spans 15 amino acids. The V gene lost 2 bases and the J gene lost 4 bases, with 12 bases spanning the gap. The DNA for the CDR3 is TGTGCCAGCAGCGTTGGGGGAGTCCGCACCGGGGAGCTGTTTTTT. This sequence encodes CASSVGGVRTGELFF.

Only a few counts were recorded for this clone. V and J are TRBV5-6 and TRBJ2-2; D is unclear. There are 11 residues in the CDR3. Germline V gives CDR1 SGHDT, CDR2 YYEEEE. V was pared by 0 bases and J by 6 bases, with 0 bases between. The CDR3 is CASSLAGELFF. In DNA form, the CDR3 reads TGTGCCAGCAGCTTGGCCGGGGAGCTGTTTTTT.

V is TRBV19 and J is TRBJ2-2, with D tentatively TRBD2 (6 bases). Trimming cost V 3 bases and J 6 bases, with 17 bases left between them. The germline V gene has CDR1 LNHDA and CDR2 SQIVND (reference sequence). The CDR3 is 16 amino acids. The CDR3 DNA reads TGTGCCAGTAGTATTAGGCTTCCCAGGGAGGCCGGGGAGCTGTTTTTT. Amino acid sequence: CASSIRLPREAGELFF.